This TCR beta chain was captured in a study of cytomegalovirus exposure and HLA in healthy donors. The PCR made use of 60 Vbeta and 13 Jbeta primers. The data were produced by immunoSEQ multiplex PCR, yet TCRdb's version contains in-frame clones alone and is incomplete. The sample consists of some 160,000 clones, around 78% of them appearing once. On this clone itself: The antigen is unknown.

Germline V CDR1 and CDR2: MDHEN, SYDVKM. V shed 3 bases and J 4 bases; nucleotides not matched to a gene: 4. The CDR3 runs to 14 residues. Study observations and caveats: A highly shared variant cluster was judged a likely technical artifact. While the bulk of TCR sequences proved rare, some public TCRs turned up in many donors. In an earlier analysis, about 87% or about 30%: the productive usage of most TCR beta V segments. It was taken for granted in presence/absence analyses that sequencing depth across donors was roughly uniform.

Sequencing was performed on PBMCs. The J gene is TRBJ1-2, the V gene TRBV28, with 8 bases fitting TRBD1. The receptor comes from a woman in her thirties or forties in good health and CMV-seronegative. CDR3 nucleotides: TGTGCCAGCAGTTTCAGGGGGCGCGCCTATGGCTACACCTTC. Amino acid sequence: CASSFRGRAYGYTF.